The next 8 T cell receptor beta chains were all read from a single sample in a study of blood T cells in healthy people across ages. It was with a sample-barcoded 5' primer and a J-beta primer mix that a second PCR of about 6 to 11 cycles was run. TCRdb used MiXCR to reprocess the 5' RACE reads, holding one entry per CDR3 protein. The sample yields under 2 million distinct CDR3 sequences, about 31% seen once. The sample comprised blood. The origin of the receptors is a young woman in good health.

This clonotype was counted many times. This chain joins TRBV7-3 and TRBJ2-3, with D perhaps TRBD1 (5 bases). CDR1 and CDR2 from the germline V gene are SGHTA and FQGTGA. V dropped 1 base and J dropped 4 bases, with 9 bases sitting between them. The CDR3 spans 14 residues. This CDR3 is CASSLNTRADTQYF. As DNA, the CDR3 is TGTGCCAGCAGCTTAAATACCAGGGCAGATACGCAGTATTTT.

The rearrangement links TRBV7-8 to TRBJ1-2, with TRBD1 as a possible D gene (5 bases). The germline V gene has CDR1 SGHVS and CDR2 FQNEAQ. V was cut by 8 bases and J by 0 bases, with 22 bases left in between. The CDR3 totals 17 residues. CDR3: CASVGWEGTLANYGYTF. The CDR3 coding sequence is TGTGCCAGCGTCGGGTGGGAGGGGACCTTAGCTAACTATGGCTACACCTTC.

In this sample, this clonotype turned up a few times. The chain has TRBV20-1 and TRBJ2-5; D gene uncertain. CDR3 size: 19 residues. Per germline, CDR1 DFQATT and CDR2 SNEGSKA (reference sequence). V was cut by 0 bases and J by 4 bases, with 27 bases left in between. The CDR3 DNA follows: TGCAGTGCTAGAGATCAGGACCTAGAGGTCGGGCCTGTAGGAGAGACCCAGTACTTC. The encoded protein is CSARDQDLEVGPVGETQYF.

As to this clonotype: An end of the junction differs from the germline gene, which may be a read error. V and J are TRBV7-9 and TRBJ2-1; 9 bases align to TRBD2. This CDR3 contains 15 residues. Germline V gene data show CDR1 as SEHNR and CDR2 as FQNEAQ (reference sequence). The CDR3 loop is CAGSLRGGAGDEQFF. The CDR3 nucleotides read TGTGCCGGCAGCTTACGCGGGGGGGCCGGGGATGAGCAGTTCTTC.

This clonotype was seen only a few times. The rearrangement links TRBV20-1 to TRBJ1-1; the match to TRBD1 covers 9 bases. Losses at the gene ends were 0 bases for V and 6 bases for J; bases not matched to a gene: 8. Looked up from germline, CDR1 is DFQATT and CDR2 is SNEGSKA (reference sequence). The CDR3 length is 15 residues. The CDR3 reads CSARESDRGIAEAFF. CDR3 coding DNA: TGCAGTGCTAGAGAATCGGACAGGGGAATCGCTGAAGCTTTCTTT.

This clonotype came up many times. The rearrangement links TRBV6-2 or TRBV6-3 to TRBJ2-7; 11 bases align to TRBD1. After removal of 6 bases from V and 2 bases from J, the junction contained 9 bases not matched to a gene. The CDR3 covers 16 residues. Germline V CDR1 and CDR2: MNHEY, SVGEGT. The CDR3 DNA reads TGTGCCAGCAGCCCTACCGGGACAGGGGGAACCTACGAGCAGTACTTC. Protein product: CASSPTGTGGTYEQYF.

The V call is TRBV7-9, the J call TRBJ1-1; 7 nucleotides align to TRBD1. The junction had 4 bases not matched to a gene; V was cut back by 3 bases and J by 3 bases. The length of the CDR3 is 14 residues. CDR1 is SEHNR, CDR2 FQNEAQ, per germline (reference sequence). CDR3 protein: CASSFQGVDTEAFF. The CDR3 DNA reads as TGTGCCAGCAGCTTTCAGGGGGTGGACACTGAAGCTTTCTTT.

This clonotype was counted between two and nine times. The CDR3 region has the DNA TGTGCCAGCAGCCGGACTAGCGGGCGAGGGGAGCAGTTCTTC. Protein sequence: CASSRTSGRGEQFF. V gene TRBV3-1 combines with J gene TRBJ2-1, with 11 bases identical to TRBD2. CDR1 is LGHDT, CDR2 YNNKEL, per germline (reference sequence). This CDR3 is 14 amino acids long. J lost 10 bases, V lost 4 bases, and 6 bases had no gene match.